The 32 T cell receptor beta chains reported below all come from one sample, sequenced in a study of blood T cells in healthy people across ages. A second roughly 6 to 12 cycle PCR used barcoded and J-beta primers. MiXCR, run by TCRdb on the 5' RACE reads, gives a single entry per CDR3 protein. In the table there are approximately 810,000 distinct CDR3 sequences, more than 25% of which are singletons. The sequenced sample consisted of blood. The source of these receptors is an elderly woman in good health.

Many counts were recorded for this clonotype. The CDR3 protein is CASSWGLRGGQETQYF. In nucleotides, the CDR3 is TGCGCCAGCAGCTGGGGTCTGCGGGGGGGCCAAGAGACCCAGTACTTC. The V and J genes are TRBV5-1 and TRBJ2-5, with 9 bases lining up with TRBD2. Germline loops: CDR1 SGHRS, CDR2 YFSETQ. CDR3 length: 16 residues. Germline trimming cut 3 bases from V and 1 base from J; bases unmatched to any gene: 7.

This clonotype was counted many times. V usage is TRBV15 and J usage is TRBJ1-2; the D gene is possibly TRBD1 (5 bases). This CDR3 spans 15 amino acids. Germline CDR1 and CDR2: LNHNV and YYDKDF (reference sequence). The V gene lost 7 bases and the J gene lost 1 base, with 16 bases spanning the gap. The CDR3 bases are TGTGCCACCACTTCGTTGGGGGAGCATAACTATGGCTACACCTTC. Its translation is CATTSLGEHNYGYTF.

This clonotype was recorded at least ten times. The chain couples TRBV20-1 to TRBJ2-4; D remains unclear. The V and J ends lost 5 bases and 2 bases respectively, with 7 bases between them. The CDR3 is 12 residues long. Germline CDR1 DFQATT, CDR2 SNEGSKA (reference sequence). In DNA, the CDR3 is TGCAGTGCTGGTGGGCCCAAAAACATTCAGTACTTC. It specifies CSAGGPKNIQYF.

This chain connects TRBV14 to TRBJ2-3; D assignment may be TRBD1 or TRBD2 (5 bases each). Germline CDR1 SGHDN, CDR2 FVKESK. CDR3 length: 16 amino acids. With 4 bases removed from V and 1 base from J, the gap between germline ends came to 15 bases. CDR3 residues: CASSPMGRGGTDTQYF. The CDR3 DNA is TGTGCCAGCAGCCCTATGGGACGGGGCGGCACAGATACGCAGTATTTT.

Ten or more counts support this clonotype. The V gene is TRBV12-3 or TRBV12-4, the J gene TRBJ1-2; 8 nucleotides agree with TRBD1. The CDR3 is 13 amino acids. Trimming took 8 bases from V and 4 from J; bases not matched to a gene: 6. The CDR3 sequence: CASGRGQAYGYTF. In DNA, the CDR3 is TGTGCCAGCGGCCGGGGACAGGCCTATGGCTACACCTTC.

In its sample, this clonotype was seen many times. The genes are TRBV5-5 and TRBJ2-4, with TRBD1 as a possible D gene (5 bases). Germline CDR1 SGHKS, CDR2 YYEKEE (reference sequence). The V end was cut by 3 bases, the J end by 6 bases, with 10 bases between. The CDR3 consists of 13 residues. As DNA, the CDR3 is TGTGCCAGCAGCTCCCTCCAGGGAAACATTCAGTACTTC. The encoded protein is CASSSLQGNIQYF. Supplemented by reference TRBV5-5 and TRBJ2-4, the full variable domain reads DAGVTQSPTHLIKTRGQQVTLRCSPISGHKSVSWYQQVLGQGPQFIFQYYEKEERGRGNFPDRFSARQFPNYSSELNVNALLLGDSALYLCASSSLQGNIQYFGAGTRLSVL.

This sequence joins TRBV20-1 and TRBJ1-1, with D possibly being TRBD1 (5 bases). Per germline, CDR1 DFQATT and CDR2 SNEGSKA (reference sequence). The CDR3 has 13 amino acids. Written as DNA, the CDR3 is TGCAGCGCACCCGTCCCAGGGCGCACTGAAGCTTTCTTT. Protein product: CSAPVPGRTEAFF.

The table lists this clonotype with many counts. This rearrangement joins TRBV28 to TRBJ2-7, with D hard to call. Germline CDR1 and CDR2: MDHEN and SYDVKM. This CDR3 region has 14 residues. Trimming cost V 10 bases and J 0 bases, with 16 bases left between them. The CDR3 DNA is TGTGCCACCTCCGGACCCGCGAGCTCCTACGAGCAGTACTTC. Protein sequence: CATSGPASSYEQYF.

Concerning this clonotype itself: Just one base apart from a much larger clone, this may be a read error. The rearrangement links TRBV7-9 to TRBJ1-4; D remains unclear. The CDR3 extends over 15 amino acids. Germline V CDR1 and CDR2: SEHNR, FQNEAQ (reference sequence). This chain's CDR3 is CASSLGGNLGEKRFF. CDR3 sequence (DNA): TGTGCCAGCAGCCTCGGCGGGAACTTGGGCGAAAAACGGTTTTTT.

This clonotype was counted a few times. The rearrangement links TRBV20-1 to TRBJ1-4; a possible D gene is TRBD1 (5 bases). This CDR3 comprises 14 residues. Germline loops: CDR1 DFQATT, CDR2 SNEGSKA (reference sequence). V lost 4 bases to trimming and J lost 3 bases, with 12 bases between them. The CDR3 is CSAKGPGPNEKLFF. The CDR3 coding sequence is TGCAGTGCTAAAGGGCCGGGACCTAATGAAAAACTGTTTTTT.

The chain recombines TRBV14 with TRBJ2-5; a weak D match, TRBD2 (6 bases). The DNA end favors TRBJ2-7, so the J call may be wrong. CDR3 size: 15 residues. The germline CDR1 and CDR2 sequences are SGHDN and FVKESK. The CDR3 is CASSQGVGDCYEQYF. The CDR3 region has the DNA TGTGCCAGCAGCCAAGGTGTTGGGGACTGCTACGAGCAGTACTTC.

Remarks on this clonotype: One base away lies a much larger clone, so this may be a sequencing read error. This chain uses TRBV7-2 with TRBJ2-3; D uncertain. V lost 2 bases to trimming and J lost 2 bases, with 11 bases between them. This CDR3 has 15 amino acids. The germline gives CDR1 SGHTA, CDR2 FQGNSA. The CDR3 spells CASSLRKSSTDTQYF. CDR3 DNA: TGTGCCAGCAGCTTACGGAAAAGTTCCACAGATACGCAGTATTTT.

This chain links TRBV7-9 with TRBJ2-5; D gene ambiguous. The last part of the DNA fits TRBJ2-7 better; the J call may be wrong. Germline V gene sequence: CDR1 SEHNR, CDR2 FQNEAQ (reference sequence). The CDR3 has 14 amino acids. The CDR3 region has the DNA TGTGCCAGCAGCTCGAGGAACACTGACAACGAGCAGTACTTC. Amino acid sequence: CASSSRNTDNEQYF.

Regarding this clonotype: At one end, the junction sequence differs from germline, possibly due to a read error. The chain couples TRBV20-1 to TRBJ1-1, with TRBD1 as a possible D gene (5 bases). The CDR3 runs to 12 residues. The germline CDR1 and CDR2 sequences are DFQATT and SNEGSKA (reference sequence). The CDR3 sequence: CNASRGDDQAFF. In DNA, the CDR3 is TGCAATGCTTCCCGTGGGGACGATCAAGCTTTCTTT.

In its sample, this clonotype was seen a few times. The chain joins TRBV20-1 to TRBJ2-3; maybe TRBD1 (6 bases). The CDR3 is 17 residues long. V shed 1 base and J shed 0 bases, with 17 bases lying between them. Germline assignment: CDR1 DFQATT and CDR2 SNEGSKA (reference sequence). The DNA for the CDR3 is TGCAGTGCTAGAGCGGTGAAGGGGGTGCGTAGCACAGATACGCAGTATTTT. As protein: CSARAVKGVRSTDTQYF.

A word on this clonotype: A read error may account for a junction end that differs from germline. The V and J genes are TRBV7-9 and TRBJ2-1; D call uncertain. The CDR3 loop spans 13 amino acids. Germline CDR1 and CDR2: SEHNR and FQNEAQ (reference sequence). The CDR3 loop reads CAGSLARSNEQFF. The CDR3 DNA follows: TGTGCCGGCAGCTTAGCCCGAAGCAATGAGCAGTTCTTC.

The J gene is TRBJ1-1, the V gene TRBV20-1, with D perhaps matching TRBD1 (5 bases). The germline CDR1 and CDR2 sequences are DFQATT and SNEGSKA (reference sequence). Trimming cost V 6 bases and J 3 bases, with 17 bases left between them. This CDR3 region has 14 residues. The CDR3 DNA follows: TGCAGTGCGGTGAGGATACAAGGGGACACTGAAGCTTTCTTT. This sequence encodes CSAVRIQGDTEAFF.

V gene TRBV11-2 combines with J gene TRBJ2-6, with 10 positions matching TRBD1. CDR3 length: 17 amino acids. The trim removed 5 bases at V and 2 bases at J, leaving 6 bases unmatched. CDR1 is SGHAT, CDR2 FQNNGV, per germline. This CDR3 reads CASSTDRGLTGANVLTF. CDR3 bases: TGTGCCAGCAGCACTGACAGGGGGCTAACTGGGGCCAACGTCCTGACTTTC.

On this clonotype: A much larger clone differs by one base, so this may be a read error. This likely comes from a read error, as the CDR3 has no conserved phenylalanine or tryptophan at its end. The CDR3 DNA reads as TGTGCCAGCAGTGAAGGACAGGGTAGCAATCAGCCCCAGCATGTT. It specifies CASSEGQGSNQPQHV. The chain carries TRBV6-1 and TRBJ1-5; 7 nucleotides line up with TRBD1. The CDR3 length is 15 residues. The germline CDR1 and CDR2 sequences are MNHNS and SASEGT. V shed 1 base, J shed 0 bases, and the junction held 0 bases outside the gene matches.

Comments on this clonotype: This may arise from a read error, as a much more abundant clone is one base away. The J gene is TRBJ2-7, the V gene TRBV9; 11 positions agree with TRBD1. Germline CDR1 and CDR2: SGDLS and YYNGEE. With 3 bases clipped from V and 3 bases from J, the junction kept 5 bases outside the gene matches. The CDR3 runs to 15 residues. In DNA, the CDR3 is TGTGCCAGCAGCGAGGGACAGGGGGGTTGCTACGAGCAGTACTTC. Encoded protein: CASSEGQGGCYEQYF.

Only a few counts were recorded for this clonotype. The CDR3 sequence: CSALRGAGGYNEQFF. CDR3 in DNA: TGCAGTGCGCTCAGGGGGGCGGGGGGGTACAATGAGCAGTTCTTC. This chain connects TRBV20-1 to TRBJ2-1; 9 bases are shared with TRBD2. There are 15 residues in the CDR3. V lost 6 bases to trimming and J lost 4 bases; unmatched junction nucleotides: 10. Germline V gene data show CDR1 as DFQATT and CDR2 as SNEGSKA (reference sequence).

This clonotype was seen a handful of times. The chain is built from TRBV7-2 and TRBJ2-6; possibly TRBD1 or TRBD2 for D (5 bases each). The length of the CDR3 is 16 residues. CDR1 SGHTA and CDR2 FQGNSA come from the germline V gene. V was cut by 4 bases and J by 4 bases, with 14 bases left in between. The CDR3: CASSSKGTVGANVLTF. The CDR3 nucleotides are TGTGCCAGCAGCTCGAAAGGGACGGTCGGGGCCAACGTCCTGACTTTC.

As for this clonotype: Mismatch with germline at one junction end may stem from a read error. V is TRBV12-3 or TRBV12-4 and J is TRBJ2-3; possible D gene TRBD2, 7 bases. This CDR3 region has 14 residues. The CDR3 protein is CASSHREGPDTEYF. CDR3 in DNA: TGTGCCAGCAGTCACAGGGAGGGACCAGATACGGAGTATTTT.

The table lists this clonotype with many counts. V gene TRBV24-1 combines with J gene TRBJ2-3; 8 nucleotides align to TRBD1. Germline V gene lookup returns CDR1 KGHDR and CDR2 SFDVKD. This CDR3 spans 16 amino acids. Unmatched junction bases numbered 10, after V lost 3 bases and J lost 6 bases. The CDR3 DNA is TGTGCCACCAGTGATCCACCGGGACAGGCGGCCGATACGCAGTATTTT. Translated, it gives CATSDPPGQAADTQYF.

The table lists this clonotype with a few counts. The chain combines TRBV9 with TRBJ2-3; TRBD2 agrees at 7 bases. The CDR3 has 15 amino acids. The V gene's germline CDR1 is SGDLS and CDR2 YYNGEE. Germline trimming cut 0 bases from V and 5 bases from J; bases unmatched to any gene: 6. The CDR3, as DNA: TGTGCCAGCAGCGTAGAAGCGGGGAGTCTAGATACGCAGTATTTT. This sequence encodes CASSVEAGSLDTQYF.

A single count supports this clonotype. A junction end diverges from the germline sequence, so it may reflect a read error. V and J are TRBV20-1 and TRBJ1-1; D gene unclear. The CDR3 has 12 residues. Germline V gives CDR1 DFQATT, CDR2 SNEGSKA (reference sequence). DNA of the CDR3: TGCAGTGCTGGAGAGGGAATCTCTGAAGCTTTCTTT. As protein: CSAGEGISEAFF.

The chain is built from TRBV14 and TRBJ1-6; 8 nucleotides match TRBD1. Trimming cost V 4 bases and J 9 bases; bases outside gene matches: 5. The germline gives CDR1 SGHDN, CDR2 FVKESK. The CDR3 length is 14 residues. CDR3 sequence (DNA): TGTGCCAGCAGCCCGCAGGGGGCGATTTCACCCCTCCACTTT. Translating it yields CASSPQGAISPLHF.

The count of this clonotype is one. The V gene is TRBV15, the J gene TRBJ1-4; no definite D call. Germline V CDR1 and CDR2: LNHNV, YYDKDF (reference sequence). The CDR3 runs to 16 residues. The germline V and J ends were trimmed by 5 bases and 5 bases, with 18 bases remaining between them. Here the CDR3 DNA reads TGTGCCACCAGCCACTCGGTGGAAACTGTAAATGAAAAACTGTTTTTT. This encodes CATSHSVETVNEKLFF.

This clonotype was found many times. This chain uses TRBV12-3 or TRBV12-4 with TRBJ2-7; D is ambiguous. The CDR3 contains 13 residues. V was pared by 3 bases and J by 0 bases, with 6 bases between. CDR3: CASSLALSYEQYF. For the CDR3, the DNA is TGTGCCAGCAGTTTGGCTCTCTCCTACGAGCAGTACTTC.

This clonotype was recorded at least ten times. The V call is TRBV4-3, the J call TRBJ2-6; D is unresolved. This CDR3 spans 15 amino acids. CDR1 LGHNA and CDR2 YSLEER come from the germline V gene. V lost 4 bases, J lost 0 bases, and 7 bases lay in between. The CDR3 region is CASSPRRSGANVLTF. Here the CDR3 DNA reads TGCGCCAGCAGCCCTAGGCGCTCTGGGGCCAACGTCCTGACTTTC.

The chain is built from TRBV6-1 and TRBJ1-5, with D possibly matching TRBD1 (5 bases). The CDR3 spans 15 residues. From germline, CDR1 is MNHNS and CDR2 SASEGT. CDR3 sequence (DNA): TGTGCTAGTCGAAAAGCCGCAGGGCCTAATCAGCCCCAGCATTTT. Encoded protein: CASRKAAGPNQPQHF.

This sequence joins TRBV7-2 and TRBJ1-2, with TRBD1 matching over 12 bases. Germline CDR1 SGHTA, CDR2 FQGNSA. This CDR3 contains 17 residues. Losses at the gene ends were 2 bases for V and 4 bases for J; bases not matched to a gene: 8. The chain's CDR3 is CASSLSGTGGKFYGYTF. DNA of the CDR3: TGTGCCAGCAGCTTATCCGGGACAGGGGGCAAATTCTATGGCTACACCTTC.